The 30 T cell receptor beta chains below were found in one sample sequenced in a study of PD-1 blockade in classical Hodgkin lymphoma. Every patient experienced relapse after autologous stem cell transplantation, and brentuximab vedotin exposure varied. Libraries were prepared by immunoSEQ multiplex PCR; TCRdb keeps only in-frame clonotypes and omits some of them. The sample has roughly 97,000 clones; 65% to 85% are singletons. The specimen comprised peripheral blood mononuclear cells (PBMCs), sampled at baseline. These receptors were obtained from a human donor with classical Hodgkin lymphoma.

The genes are TRBV28 and TRBJ1-5, with D hard to call. CDR1 and CDR2 from the germline V gene are MDHEN and SYDVKM. CDR3 size: 12 residues. Trimming shortened V by 8 bases and J by 3 bases, and 8 bases separated the two germline ends. The chain's CDR3 is CASDTNNQPQHF. In DNA form, the CDR3 reads TGTGCCAGCGACACGAACAATCAGCCCCAGCATTTT.

J is TRBJ2-7 and V is TRBV6-5; possible D gene TRBD2, 6 bases. Trimming shortened V by 0 bases and J by 6 bases, and 18 bases separated the two germline ends. CDR1 and CDR2 from the germline V gene are MNHEY and SVGAGI. The CDR3 totals 16 residues. DNA of the CDR3: TGTGCCAGCAGTTACTCGTCTATGGCGGGATTGAGCGAGCAGTACTTC. Its protein is CASSYSSMAGLSEQYF.

This chain uses TRBV19 with TRBJ1-5; no definite D call. Deletions cut 3 bases from V and 4 bases from J, with 10 bases between. CDR1 is LNHDA, CDR2 SQIVND, per germline (reference sequence). This CDR3 spans 14 amino acids. CDR3 coding DNA: TGTGCCAGTAGTATTAGTTTGGGGAATCAGCCCCAGCATTTT. Protein: CASSISLGNQPQHF. Looking up the rest from reference TRBV19 and TRBJ1-5 gives the full variable domain: DGGITQSPKYLFRKEGQNVTLSCEQNLNHDAMYWYRQDPGQGLRLIYYSQIVNDFQKGDIAEGYSVSREKKESFPLTVTSAQKNPTAFYLCASSISLGNQPQHFGDGTRLSIL.

The rearrangement uses TRBV10-3 and TRBJ2-7, with a tentative D call TRBD1 (6 bases). The CDR3 totals 13 residues. Germline-derived CDR1 and CDR2 are ENHRY and SYGVKD. Trimming took off 7 bases at V and 0 bases at J, with 10 bases between the two ends. The CDR3 nucleotides are TGTGCCATCAAGCCGGACAGCTCCTACGAGCAGTACTTC. Amino acids: CAIKPDSSYEQYF.

The J gene is TRBJ1-2, the V gene TRBV21-1. TRBV21-1 is flagged as a pseudogene. The CDR3 is 16 residues long. This chain's CDR3 is CASSKGRGGEDYGYTF. CDR3 nucleotide sequence: TGTGCCAGCAGCAAAGGTAGAGGAGGGGAAGACTATGGCTACACCTTC.

This clone was seen a single time. The rearrangement joins TRBV6-6 to TRBJ1-2, with a tentative D call TRBD1 (6 bases). Trimming pared 6 bases from V and 2 bases from J, leaving 13 bases between. This CDR3 is 14 amino acids long. Germline V gene data show CDR1 as MNHNY and CDR2 as SVGAGI (reference sequence). CDR3 sequence (DNA): TGTGCCAGCAGGCCCGGACAGAGGAACTATGGCTACACCTTC. Protein: CASRPGQRNYGYTF.

V is TRBV7-2 and J is TRBJ1-2; 10 bases line up with TRBD1. Germline CDR1 SGHTA, CDR2 FQGNSA. V shed 1 base, J shed 6 bases, and the junction held 5 bases outside the gene matches. The CDR3 is 15 amino acids. The CDR3 reads CASSLGPGTGDGYTF. DNA for the CDR3: TGTGCCAGCAGCTTAGGACCCGGGACAGGGGATGGCTACACCTTC.

The CDR3 loop is CASSFERDALNVYNEQFF. The CDR3 nucleotides are TGTGCCAGCAGCTTTGAGCGGGACGCTTTAAACGTCTACAATGAGCAGTTCTTC. V gene TRBV7-2 combines with J gene TRBJ2-1; 7 nucleotides agree with TRBD2. Germline values: CDR1 SGHTA, CDR2 FQGNSA. This CDR3 spans 18 amino acids. V lost 3 bases, J lost 3 bases, and 14 bases stayed unmatched.

V is TRBV14 and J is TRBJ2-1, with D tentatively TRBD2 (6 bases). Germline loops: CDR1 SGHDN, CDR2 FVKESK. This CDR3 has 13 amino acids. The ends were cut back, 4 bases at V and 4 bases at J, with 8 bases in the middle. CDR3 loop: CASSLGLYNEQFF. For the CDR3, the DNA is TGTGCCAGCAGCCTGGGACTGTACAATGAGCAGTTCTTC.

This clone was counted a single time. The V and J genes are TRBV5-1 and TRBJ1-1; D possibly corresponds to TRBD1 (5 bases). The CDR3 is 15 residues long. CDR1 is SGHRS, CDR2 YFSETQ, per germline. The V and J ends lost 0 bases and 2 bases respectively, with 11 bases between them. The CDR3 nucleotides read TGCGCCAGCAGCTTGGCCGGGACGGTCAACACTGAAGCTTTCTTT. Encoded protein: CASSLAGTVNTEAFF.

J is TRBJ2-1 and V is TRBV5-1; weak D call: TRBD1 (6 bases). CDR1 and CDR2 (germline): SGHRS, YFSETQ. The V gene lost 7 bases and the J gene lost 6 bases, with 17 bases spanning the gap. This CDR3 spans 14 amino acids. The CDR3 region has the DNA TGCGCCAGCGGACGGACAGAGGCGATCAATGAGCAGTTCTTC. This translates into CASGRTEAINEQFF. Combining the CDR3 with reference TRBV5-1 and TRBJ2-1 gives the whole variable domain KAGVTQTPRYLIKTRGQQVTLSCSPISGHRSVSWYQQTPGQGLQFLFEYFSETQRNKGNFPGRFSGRQFSNSRSEMNVSTLELGDSALYLCASGRTEAINEQFFGPGTRLTVL.

V gene TRBV2 combines with J gene TRBJ2-7, with D tentatively TRBD1 (5 bases). The CDR3 consists of 15 residues. The germline V gene has CDR1 SNHLY and CDR2 FYNNEI. Trimming removed 4 bases from V and 5 bases from J, with 18 bases in between. CDR3 residues: CASSVRSVGAHEQYF. The DNA of the CDR3 is TGTGCCAGCAGTGTCCGCTCCGTAGGGGCCCACGAGCAGTACTTC.

The chain combines TRBV19 with TRBJ1-2; D unclear. Germline assignment: CDR1 LNHDA and CDR2 SQIVND (reference sequence). This CDR3 comprises 13 residues. Trimming took off 9 bases at V and 8 bases at J, with 19 bases between the two ends. The CDR3 nucleotides are TGTGCCAGCAAAGACCCCGGGCTGGGGGGCTACACCTTC. Translation gives CASKDPGLGGYTF.

V and J are TRBV10-3 and TRBJ1-2; 7 bases are shared with TRBD1. Losses at the gene ends were 11 bases for V and 7 bases for J; bases not matched to a gene: 7. This CDR3 has 11 residues. Germline CDR1 is ENHRY and CDR2 is SYGVKD. This CDR3 reads CASQGGSGYTF. The CDR3 nucleotides read TGTGCCTCCCAGGGGGGCTCTGGCTACACCTTC.

This chain joins TRBV6-4 and TRBJ2-1, with D tentatively TRBD1 or TRBD2 (5 bases each). Trimming removed 3 bases at V and 5 bases at J, with 14 bases between. Germline V gene data show CDR1 as MRHNA and CDR2 as SNTAGT. The CDR3 is made up of 15 amino acids. The CDR3 DNA reads TGTGCCAGCAGTGAGGGAGCTGGGGGAAACAATGAGCAGTTCTTC. Encoded protein: CASSEGAGGNNEQFF.

J is TRBJ2-1 and V is TRBV19, with 10 positions matching TRBD2. Germline V gene data show CDR1 as LNHDA and CDR2 as SQIVND (reference sequence). The CDR3 runs to 16 residues. Trimming at V came to 5 bases and at J to 1 base, leaving 5 bases not matched to a gene. This CDR3 is CASSPLLAGSYNEQFF. The CDR3 DNA follows: TGTGCCAGTAGTCCTCTACTAGCGGGATCCTACAATGAGCAGTTCTTC.

The J gene is TRBJ1-1, the V gene TRBV5-1, with no clear D. The germline CDR1 and CDR2 sequences are SGHRS and YFSETQ. The CDR3 runs to 17 residues. With 2 bases removed from V and 0 bases from J, the gap between germline ends came to 17 bases. CDR3 amino acids: CASSFGGRALMNTEAFF. In nucleotides, the CDR3 is TGCGCCAGCAGCTTTGGAGGACGGGCCCTGATGAACACTGAAGCTTTCTTT.

V and J are TRBV5-1 and TRBJ2-4; D is undetermined. CDR1 and CDR2 from the germline V gene are SGHRS and YFSETQ. The CDR3 loop spans 16 amino acids. Trimming removed 1 base at V and 0 bases at J, with 11 bases between. The CDR3 bases are TGCGCCAGCAGCTTGATGGCGGTGGAAGCCAAAAACATTCAGTACTTC. Encoded protein: CASSLMAVEAKNIQYF.

This clone was observed a single time. V and J are TRBV2 and TRBJ2-7; TRBD1 matches 10 bases. CDR1 is SNHLY and CDR2 is FYNNEI in the germline V gene. The CDR3 is made up of 14 amino acids. V trimming: 3 bases; J trimming: 6 bases; junction bases outside the gene matches: 5. The CDR3 region has the DNA TGTGCCAGCAGTGAGGGACAGGGGCTATCCGAGCAGTACTTC. It translates to CASSEGQGLSEQYF.

The CDR3 sequence: CASSPGQVISYEQYF. CDR3 nucleotides: TGTGCCAGCAGTCCGGGACAGGTCATATCTTACGAGCAGTACTTC. The rearrangement uses TRBV5-5 and TRBJ2-7; 8 bases line up with TRBD1. The CDR3 has 15 amino acids. The V and J ends lost 5 bases and 4 bases, in that order; junction bases with no gene match: 11. CDR1 and CDR2 (germline): SGHKS, YYEKEE (reference sequence).

The V and J genes are TRBV6-5 and TRBJ2-7, with 8 bases fitting TRBD1. Germline CDR1 reads MNHEY; CDR2 reads SVGAGI. Trimming removed 1 base from V and 8 bases from J; junction bases left unmatched: 7. CDR3 length: 14 amino acids. Here the CDR3 DNA reads TGTGCCAGCAGTTACTACGACAGGGGCGGTAAGCAGTACTTC. Translating it yields CASSYYDRGGKQYF.

The chain carries TRBV6-5 and TRBJ2-1, with 10 bases fitting TRBD2. This CDR3 is built from 14 residues. The germline CDR1 and CDR2 sequences are MNHEY and SVGAGI. V lost 6 bases, J lost 3 bases, and 2 bases stayed unmatched. The CDR3 region is CASSPSGGYNEQFF. The CDR3 coding sequence is TGTGCCAGCAGCCCTAGCGGGGGCTACAATGAGCAGTTCTTC.

This chain connects TRBV7-2 to TRBJ2-7; D perhaps matches TRBD1 (6 bases). This CDR3 has 14 residues. V lost 5 bases and J lost 2, with 13 bases in between. Germline-derived CDR1 and CDR2 are SGHTA and FQGNSA. CDR3 region: CASSPGTSPYEQYF. CDR3 bases: TGTGCCAGCAGCCCCGGGACAAGTCCCTACGAGCAGTACTTC.

The chain combines TRBV2 with TRBJ2-5; a possible D gene is TRBD2 (6 bases). CDR1 is SNHLY and CDR2 is FYNNEI in the germline V gene. V was cut by 6 bases and J by 4 bases, with 9 bases left in between. This CDR3 region has 12 residues. CDR3 sequence reads: CASSAGPETQYF. The DNA of the CDR3 is TGTGCCAGCAGCGCGGGACCAGAGACCCAGTACTTC.

The rearrangement links TRBV10-3 to TRBJ2-3, with 11 bases aligning to TRBD2. With 6 bases clipped from V and 5 bases from J, the junction kept 7 bases outside the gene matches. The CDR3 consists of 15 residues. Germline CDR1 ENHRY, CDR2 SYGVKD. As DNA, the CDR3 is TGTGCCATCAGGGGGGGACTAGCGGACCTAGATACGCAGTATTTT. This encodes CAIRGGLADLDTQYF.

The chain carries TRBV7-8 and TRBJ2-2; 9 bases map to TRBD2. This CDR3 has 16 residues. The ends lost 4 bases at V and 8 bases at J; junction bases unmatched: 11. Germline CDR1 SGHVS, CDR2 FQNEAQ. CDR3: CASSSGLARRGGELFF. The CDR3 DNA reads TGTGCCAGCAGCTCGGGACTAGCCAGGCGAGGGGGGGAGCTGTTTTTT.

V is TRBV18 and J is TRBJ2-7, with D perhaps TRBD1 (6 bases). This CDR3 region has 14 residues. V lost 6 bases and J lost 2, with 14 bases in between. Germline V gives CDR1 KGHSH, CDR2 LQKENI. The CDR3 spells CASSPTGTTYEQYF. CDR3 sequence (DNA): TGTGCCAGCTCTCCCACAGGGACCACCTACGAGCAGTACTTC.

V is TRBV6-6 and J is TRBJ1-1, with TRBD1 as a possible D gene (5 bases). V dropped 5 bases and J dropped 6 bases, with 16 bases sitting between them. Germline CDR1 MNHNY, CDR2 SVGAGI (reference sequence). The CDR3 length is 14 residues. For the CDR3, the DNA is TGTGCCAGCAGTCCCCTGGGGGAGAGGGCTGAAGCTTTCTTT. It translates to CASSPLGERAEAFF.

Comments on this clone: Other DNA sequences in this specimen translate into the identical CDR3. The chain links TRBV5-1 to TRBJ1-5; 8 nucleotides agree with TRBD1. CDR1 and CDR2 (germline): SGHRS, YFSETQ. This CDR3 comprises 14 residues. Trimming took 2 bases from V and 4 from J; bases not matched to a gene: 2. The CDR3 nucleotides are TGCGCCAGCAGCTTAGGGACAGGAAATCAGCCCCAGCATTTT. Amino acids: CASSLGTGNQPQHF.

The chain is built from TRBV19 and TRBJ2-1, with TRBD2 matching 14 bases. Germline V lookup: CDR1 LNHDA, CDR2 SQIVND (reference sequence). This CDR3 is built from 15 residues. Trimming took 6 bases from V and 7 from J; bases not matched to a gene: 5. CDR3 DNA: TGTGCCAGTAGCCCTAGACTAGCGGGGGGGAATGAGCAGTTCTTC. Amino acids: CASSPRLAGGNEQFF.